This T cell receptor (beta chain) was observed in a study of T-cell reconstitution after alpha-beta-depleted transplantation in children. Whole-study findings and limits: T-cell numbers and diversity one year post-transplant derived largely from freshly generated T cells. Expanded graft clones numbering several hundred reportedly gave rise to alpha-beta T cells about two months after transplant. Surviving recipient cells, namely T cells and thymic progenitors, were the source of high day-60 TCRbeta diversity in some patients.

Notes on this clonotype: Its cognate antigen is unknown.

The authors prepared the TCRbeta library with unique molecular identifiers. TCRdb ran MiXCR on the PCR reads and lists one entry per CDR3 protein. In the table there are roughly 790,000 distinct CDR3 sequences, 15% to 20% of which are singletons. The receptor comes from a male patient younger than 18 who had a stem cell transplant for acute lymphoblastic leukemia, so the T cells may come from the graft donor. The input for sequencing was PBMCs, mostly from graft donor cells, taken 360 days after TCRalphabeta/CD19-depleted stem cell transplant.

In nucleotides, the CDR3 is TGCAGCGCGCAGGGGGCCACATGGACCAAAAACATTCAGTACTTC. It encodes CSAQGATWTKNIQYF. This chain joins TRBV29-1 and TRBJ2-4, with 8 nucleotides matching TRBD1. The V and J ends lost 7 bases and 2 bases, in that order; junction bases with no gene match: 10. The CDR3 spans 15 residues. CDR1 is SQVTM, CDR2 ANQGSEA, per germline.